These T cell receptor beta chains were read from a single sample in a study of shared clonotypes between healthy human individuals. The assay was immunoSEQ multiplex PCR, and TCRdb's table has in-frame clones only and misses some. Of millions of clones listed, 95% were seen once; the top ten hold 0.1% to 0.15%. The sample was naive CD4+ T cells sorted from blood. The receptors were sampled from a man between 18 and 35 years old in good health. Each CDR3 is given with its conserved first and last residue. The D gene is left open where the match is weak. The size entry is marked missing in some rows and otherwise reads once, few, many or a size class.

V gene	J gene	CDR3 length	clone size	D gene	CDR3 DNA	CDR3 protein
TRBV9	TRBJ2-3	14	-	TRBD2	TGTGCCAGCGCGGGCGGGAGGGCCTCGGATACGCAGTATTTT	CASAGGRASDTQYF
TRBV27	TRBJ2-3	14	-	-	TGTGCCAGCAGTTTGGAGAGGCCCACAGATACGCAGTATTTT	CASSLERPTDTQYF
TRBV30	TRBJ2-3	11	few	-	TGTGCCTGGAGTGTGGGGGATACGCAGTATTTT	CAWSVGDTQYF
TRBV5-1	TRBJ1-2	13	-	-	TGCGCCAGCAGGGACAGCAGCCTCTATGGCTACACCTTC	CASRDSSLYGYTF
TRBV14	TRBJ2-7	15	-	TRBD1	TGTGCCAGCAGCCAAGGGACAGGAGTATCCTACGAGCAGTACTTC	CASSQGTGVSYEQYF
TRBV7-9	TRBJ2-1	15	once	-	TGTGCCAGCAGCCCCGGTTGGAACTCCTACAATGAGCAGTTCTTC	CASSPGWNSYNEQFF
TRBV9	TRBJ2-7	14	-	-	TGTGCCAGCAGCGTAGACGGCAGGTCGCACGAGCAGTACTTC	CASSVDGRSHEQYF
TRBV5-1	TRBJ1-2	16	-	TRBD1	TGCGCCAGCAGCGCCGGGACAGGGGTAATAGGCGGTGGCTACACCTTC	CASSAGTGVIGGGYTF
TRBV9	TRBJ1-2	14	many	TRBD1	TGTGCCAGCAGCGTAGTGACAGGGGAATATGGCTACACCTTC	CASSVVTGEYGYTF
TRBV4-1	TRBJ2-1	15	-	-	TGCGCCAGCAGCTTACTCGGGAGCACCTACAATGAGCAGTTCTTC	CASSLLGSTYNEQFF
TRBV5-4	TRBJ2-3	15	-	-	TGTGCCAGCAGCCTGCAGGGGATTAGCACAGATACGCAGTATTTT	CASSLQGISTDTQYF
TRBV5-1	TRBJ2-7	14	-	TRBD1	TGCGCCAGCAGCCGTGTACAGGGGCCCGACGAGCAGTACTTC	CASSRVQGPDEQYF
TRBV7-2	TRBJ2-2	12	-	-	TGTGCCAGCAGCTTTTCTAGCGGGGAGCTGTTTTTT	CASSFSSGELFF
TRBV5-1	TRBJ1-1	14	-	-	TGCGCCAGCAGCTTGACATTTATGAACACTGAAGCTTTCTTT	CASSLTFMNTEAFF
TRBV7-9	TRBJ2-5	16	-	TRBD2	TGTGCCAGCAGCTTAGCCGAGCTAGCGGGAGCGGAGACCCAGTACTTC	CASSLAELAGAETQYF
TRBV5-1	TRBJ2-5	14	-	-	TGCGCCAGCAGCCAGGATACATTCCAAGAGACCCAGTACTTC	CASSQDTFQETQYF